The 25 T cell receptor beta chains in this list originate from one sample, sequenced in a study of T cells in localized non-small cell lung cancer. Produced via immunoSEQ multiplex PCR; TCRdb's table is partial and in-frame only. The data contain about 18,000 clones, over 75% of them singletons. The material was peripheral blood, obtained before any cancer treatment. All receptors derive from a female donor older than 55 with stage I lung adenocarcinoma.

In its sample, this clone was seen once. V is TRBV29-1 and J is TRBJ2-6; no reliable D call. Germline V gene lookup returns CDR1 SQVTM and CDR2 ANQGSEA. Trimming pared 5 bases from V and 4 bases from J, leaving 12 bases between. CDR3 length: 14 amino acids. As DNA, the CDR3 is TGCAGCGTTTTTCCTGAGAGAGGGGCCAACGTCCTGACTTTC. This encodes CSVFPERGANVLTF.

V is TRBV29-1 and J is TRBJ2-3, with D maybe TRBD1 (6 bases). The germline V gene has CDR1 SQVTM and CDR2 ANQGSEA. Between the trimmed V and J ends, which lost 6 bases and 5 bases, there was a span of 9 bases. This CDR3 spans 11 amino acids. CDR3: CSVVQGDTQYF. In DNA form, the CDR3 reads TGCAGCGTAGTACAGGGAGATACGCAGTATTTT.

This rearrangement joins TRBV6-6 to TRBJ1-1; D remains unclear. This CDR3 has 13 residues. Trimming left V 2 bases short and J 2 bases short, with 6 bases between. In germline, CDR1 is MNHNY, CDR2 SVGAGI (reference sequence). The CDR3 nucleotides are TGTGCCAGCAGTTACATTTCCAACACTGAAGCTTTCTTT. Its protein is CASSYISNTEAFF.

This chain joins TRBV6-1 and TRBJ2-7; no firm D call. CDR3 length: 14 amino acids. Germline V gene lookup returns CDR1 MNHNS and CDR2 SASEGT. Trimming stripped 0 bases from V and 6 bases from J, with 12 bases between. CDR3 amino acids: CASSEAFSEVEQYF. The CDR3 DNA sequence: TGTGCCAGCAGTGAAGCCTTCTCGGAAGTCGAGCAGTACTTC.

V is TRBV12-5 and J is TRBJ1-2, with TRBD1 matching 10 bases. The J segment lost 0 bases and the V segment lost 5 bases, leaving 6 bases of the junction unmatched. Germline V gene lookup returns CDR1 LGHNT and CDR2 FRNRAP. This CDR3 contains 16 residues. This CDR3 is CASGGDRGRSNYGYTF. The CDR3 DNA reads TGTGCTAGTGGTGGGGACAGGGGTAGGTCTAACTATGGCTACACCTTC.

The chain links TRBV5-1 to TRBJ1-5; 10 nucleotides line up with TRBD1. There are 14 residues in the CDR3. In germline, CDR1 is SGHRS, CDR2 YFSETQ. Trimming took 4 bases from V and 7 from J; bases not matched to a gene: 5. The CDR3 DNA reads as TGCGCCAGCAGCCCCGGGACAGGGGTGCAGCCCCAGCATTTT. This encodes CASSPGTGVQPQHF.

The chain combines TRBV19 with TRBJ1-2; the D is unclear. The CDR3 length is 16 residues. CDR1 and CDR2 from the germline V gene are LNHDA and SQIVND (reference sequence). The germline V and J ends were trimmed by 3 bases and 0 bases, with 14 bases remaining between them. The CDR3 region is CASSIWLAGPNYGYTF. As DNA, the CDR3 is TGTGCCAGTAGTATCTGGTTGGCAGGACCTAACTATGGCTACACCTTC.

The chain uses TRBV11-2 and TRBJ1-6; D not resolved. Germline CDR1 SGHAT, CDR2 FQNNGV. With 3 bases removed from V and 8 bases from J, the gap between germline ends came to 17 bases. The CDR3 spans 16 residues. The CDR3, as DNA: TGTGCCAGCAGCTTTCGGGCAGACTTGTCATATTCACCCCTCCACTTT. Translating gives CASSFRADLSYSPLHF.

The chain links TRBV5-8 to TRBJ1-6; D gene unclear. V lost 2 bases, J lost 9 bases, and 24 bases lay in between. The CDR3 runs to 18 residues. Per the germline V gene, CDR1 is SGHTS and CDR2 is YDEGEE. CDR3 in amino acids: CASSLVRGSGPLGSPLHF. CDR3 DNA: TGTGCCAGCAGCTTAGTACGAGGCAGTGGGCCACTTGGTTCACCCCTCCACTTT.

This chain uses TRBV7-9 with TRBJ2-5, with a weak D call TRBD2 (7 bases). This CDR3 is 14 amino acids long. The germline V gene has CDR1 SEHNR and CDR2 FQNEAQ (reference sequence). V gave up 1 base and J gave up 4 bases, with 10 bases separating them. DNA for the CDR3: TGTGCCAGCAGCTTAGTCGGGGGGCTAGAGACCCAGTACTTC. Amino acids: CASSLVGGLETQYF.

The chain is built from TRBV18 and TRBJ1-5, with a possible D match to TRBD1 (6 bases). Germline loops: CDR1 KGHSH, CDR2 LQKENI. CDR3 size: 16 residues. V lost 8 bases and J lost 0, with 17 bases in between. CDR3 region: CASAGMGRGSNQPQHF. CDR3 nucleotides: TGTGCCAGCGCGGGGATGGGCAGGGGTAGCAATCAGCCCCAGCATTTT.

The rearrangement uses TRBV7-9 and TRBJ1-2; D may be TRBD1 (5 bases). Trimming pared 8 bases from V and 2 bases from J, leaving 12 bases between. Germline V lookup: CDR1 SEHNR, CDR2 FQNEAQ (reference sequence). The CDR3 extends over 13 amino acids. The CDR3 bases are TGTGCCAGCGTTCCTGGGGGGAACTATGGCTACACCTTC. Translation: CASVPGGNYGYTF.

The rearrangement uses TRBV29-1 and TRBJ1-1, with 7 bases matching TRBD1. The trim removed 6 bases at V and 0 bases at J, leaving 4 bases unmatched. The CDR3 has 13 residues. In germline, CDR1 is SQVTM, CDR2 ANQGSEA. The CDR3 DNA sequence: TGCAGCGTCGACAGGGCCATGAACACTGAAGCTTTCTTT. Amino acids: CSVDRAMNTEAFF.

The J gene is TRBJ2-5, the V gene TRBV5-1; 7 bases fit TRBD2. V gave up 1 base and J gave up 5 bases; unmatched junction bases: 11. The CDR3 loop spans 16 amino acids. Germline V gene lookup returns CDR1 SGHRS and CDR2 YFSETQ. CDR3 coding DNA: TGCGCCAGCAGCTTGTTCGGTGGGGGAGGGCGTGAGACCCAGTACTTC. Its protein is CASSLFGGGGRETQYF.

The chain links TRBV30 to TRBJ1-2; D is ambiguous. Germline V gene lookup returns CDR1 GTSNPN and CDR2 SVGIG (reference sequence). V was cut by 4 bases and J by 4 bases, with 10 bases left in between. This CDR3 comprises 12 residues. The CDR3 bases are TGTGCCTGGACGAGGGAGTCCTATGGCTACACCTTC. Amino acids: CAWTRESYGYTF. The full variable domain, with the rest looked up from reference TRBV30 and TRBJ1-2, is SQTIHQWPATLVQPVGSPLSLECTVEGTSNPNLYWYRQAAGRGLQLLFYSVGIGQISSEVPQNLSASRPQDRQFILSSKKLLLSDSGFYLCAWTRESYGYTFGSGTRLTVV.

The sample holds a few counts of this clone. The rearrangement links TRBV9 to TRBJ1-1; D remains unclear. V was cut by 4 bases and J by 4 bases, with 11 bases left in between. The CDR3 has 13 amino acids. Germline V CDR1 and CDR2: SGDLS, YYNGEE. The CDR3 loop is CASSFTAGTEAFF. The CDR3 DNA reads TGTGCCAGCAGCTTCACAGCGGGCACTGAAGCTTTCTTT.

This clone was seen only a few times. This chain connects TRBV7-9 to TRBJ1-4; D gene uncertain. CDR1 and CDR2 from the germline V gene are SEHNR and FQNEAQ (reference sequence). Trimming stripped 0 bases from V and 5 bases from J, with 10 bases between. The CDR3 loop spans 15 amino acids. The CDR3 DNA is TGTGCCAGCAGCTTAGCGTTGGGGATGAATGAAAAACTGTTTTTT. Protein: CASSLALGMNEKLFF.

This clone came up a few times. This chain uses TRBV5-1 with TRBJ1-2; D call uncertain. Germline V gene data show CDR1 as SGHRS and CDR2 as YFSETQ. The CDR3 runs to 14 residues. Between the trimmed V and J ends, which lost 3 bases and 4 bases, there was a span of 13 bases. Here the CDR3 reads CASSSRGQSYGYTF. CDR3 DNA: TGCGCCAGCAGCTCCCGAGGTCAGAGCTATGGCTACACCTTC.

This clone was found once. The V and J genes are TRBV6-6 and TRBJ1-2; 7 bases are shared with TRBD1. Germline V gene data show CDR1 as MNHNY and CDR2 as SVGAGI (reference sequence). The J segment lost 4 bases and the V segment lost 8 bases, leaving 4 bases of the junction unmatched. CDR3 length: 12 amino acids. The CDR3 DNA follows: TGTGCCAGCCGGGACAGCCCCTATGGCTACACCTTC. It translates to CASRDSPYGYTF.

The gene calls are TRBV6-6 and TRBJ1-5, with 9 bases fitting TRBD1. V was pared by 2 bases and J by 6 bases, with 5 bases of the junction left unmatched. This CDR3 has 15 amino acids. CDR1 and CDR2 from the germline V gene are MNHNY and SVGAGI (reference sequence). This CDR3 reads CASSYVGQGSQPQHF. As DNA, the CDR3 is TGTGCCAGCAGTTACGTTGGACAGGGGTCTCAGCCCCAGCATTTT.

The chain has TRBV25-1 and TRBJ1-1; possible D gene TRBD1, 5 bases. Germline-derived CDR1 and CDR2 are MGHDK and SYGVNS. The CDR3 totals 16 residues. Trimming took 2 bases from V and 4 from J, leaving 17 bases between them. The CDR3 loop reads CASSEPPGRETTEAFF. Written as DNA, the CDR3 is TGTGCCAGCAGTGAACCCCCGGGACGGGAGACCACTGAAGCTTTCTTT. Filled out from reference TRBV25-1 and TRBJ1-1, the complete variable domain reads EADIYQTPRYLVIGTGKKITLECSQTMGHDKMYWYQQDPGMELHLIHYSYGVNSTEKGDLSSESTVSRIRTEHFPLTLESARPSHTSQYLCASSEPPGRETTEAFFGQGTRLTVV.

This sequence joins TRBV20-1 and TRBJ1-5; D is undetermined. The germline CDR1 and CDR2 sequences are DFQATT and SNEGSKA (reference sequence). V shed 6 bases and J shed 8 bases, with 11 bases lying between them. CDR3 size: 11 residues. As DNA, the CDR3 is TGCAGTGCGTCCGAGGGAGAGCCCCAGCATTTT. This translates into CSASEGEPQHF.

The chain is built from TRBV4-3 and TRBJ1-1; D is ambiguous. Trimming took 2 bases from V and 10 from J, leaving 8 bases between them. Germline V CDR1 and CDR2: LGHNA, YSLEER. This CDR3 spans 11 amino acids. Here the CDR3 DNA reads TGCGCCAGCAGCCAACCCGGCCGAGCTTTCTTT. Protein product: CASSQPGRAFF.

The genes are TRBV6-1 and TRBJ1-1, with D possibly being TRBD1 (6 bases). V lost 10 bases, J lost 4 bases, and 22 bases lay in between. The germline V gene has CDR1 MNHNS and CDR2 SASEGT. The CDR3 spans 15 residues. The DNA for the CDR3 is TGTGCCACCCTAGAAGCAGGGGTGGCTGGCACTGAAGCTTTCTTT. It specifies CATLEAGVAGTEAFF.

J is TRBJ1-1 and V is TRBV10-3, with TRBD1 as a possible D gene (6 bases). The CDR3 is made up of 13 amino acids. The germline CDR1 and CDR2 sequences are ENHRY and SYGVKD. V lost 10 bases and J 4 bases, leaving 16 bases between the germline ends. The CDR3 nucleotides are TGTGCCAGTCGTCAGGGGTTTGGCACTGAAGCTTTCTTT. Encoded protein: CASRQGFGTEAFF.